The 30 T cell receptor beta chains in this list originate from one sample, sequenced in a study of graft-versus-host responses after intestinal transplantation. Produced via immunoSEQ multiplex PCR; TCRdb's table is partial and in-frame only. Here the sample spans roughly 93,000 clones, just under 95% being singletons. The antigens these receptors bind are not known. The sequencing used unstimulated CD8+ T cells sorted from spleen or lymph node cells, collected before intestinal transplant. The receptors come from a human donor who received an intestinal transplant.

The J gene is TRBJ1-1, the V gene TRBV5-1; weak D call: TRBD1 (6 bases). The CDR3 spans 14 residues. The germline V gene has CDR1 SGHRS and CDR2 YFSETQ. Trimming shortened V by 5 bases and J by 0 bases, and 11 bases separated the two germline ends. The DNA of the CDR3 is TGCGCCAGCAGTCACGGACAGTTGAACACTGAAGCTTTCTTT. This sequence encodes CASSHGQLNTEAFF.

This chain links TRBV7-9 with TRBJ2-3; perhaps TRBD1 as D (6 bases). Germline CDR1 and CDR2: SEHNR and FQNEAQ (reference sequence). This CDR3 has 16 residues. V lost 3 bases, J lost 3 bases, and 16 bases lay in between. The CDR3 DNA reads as TGTGCCAGCAGCTTTAACAGGGTTATAGATACAGATACGCAGTATTTT. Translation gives CASSFNRVIDTDTQYF.

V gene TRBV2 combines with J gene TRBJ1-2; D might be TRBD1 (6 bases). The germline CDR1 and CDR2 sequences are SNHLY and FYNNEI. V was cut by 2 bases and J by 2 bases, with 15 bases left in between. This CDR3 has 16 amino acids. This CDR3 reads CASSEWSGQLNYGYTF. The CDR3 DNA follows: TGTGCCAGCAGTGAATGGTCGGGACAACTCAACTATGGCTACACCTTC.

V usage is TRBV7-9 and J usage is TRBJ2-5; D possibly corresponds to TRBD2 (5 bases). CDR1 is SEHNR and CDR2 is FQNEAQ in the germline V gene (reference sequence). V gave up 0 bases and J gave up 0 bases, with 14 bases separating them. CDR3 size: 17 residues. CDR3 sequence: CASSLALGAVNQETQYF. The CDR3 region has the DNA TGTGCCAGCAGCTTAGCGCTGGGAGCGGTAAACCAAGAGACCCAGTACTTC.

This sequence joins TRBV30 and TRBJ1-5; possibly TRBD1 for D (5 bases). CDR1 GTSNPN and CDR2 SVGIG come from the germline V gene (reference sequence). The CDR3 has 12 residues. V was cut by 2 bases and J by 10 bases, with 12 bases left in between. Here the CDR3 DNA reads TGTGCCTGGAGTCTGGAGGGGATCCCCCAGCATTTT. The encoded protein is CAWSLEGIPQHF.

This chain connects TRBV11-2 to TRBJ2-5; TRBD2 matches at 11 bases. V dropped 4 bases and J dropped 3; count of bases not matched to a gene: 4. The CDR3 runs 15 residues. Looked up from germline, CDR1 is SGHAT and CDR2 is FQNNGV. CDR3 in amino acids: CASSSGTSGKETQYF. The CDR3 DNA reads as TGTGCCAGCAGCTCCGGGACTAGCGGTAAAGAGACCCAGTACTTC.

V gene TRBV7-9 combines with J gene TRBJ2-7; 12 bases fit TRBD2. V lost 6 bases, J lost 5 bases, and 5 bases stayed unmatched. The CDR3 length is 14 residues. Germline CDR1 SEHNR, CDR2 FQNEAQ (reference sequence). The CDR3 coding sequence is TGTGCCAGCAGTCCTAGCGGGAGGGCCAACGAGCAGTACTTC. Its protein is CASSPSGRANEQYF.

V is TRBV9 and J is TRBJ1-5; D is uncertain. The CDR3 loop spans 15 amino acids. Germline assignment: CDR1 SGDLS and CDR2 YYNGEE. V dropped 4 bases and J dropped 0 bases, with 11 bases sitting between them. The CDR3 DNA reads TGTGCCAGCAGCCAAACAGAGAATAGCAATCAGCCCCAGCATTTT. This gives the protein CASSQTENSNQPQHF.

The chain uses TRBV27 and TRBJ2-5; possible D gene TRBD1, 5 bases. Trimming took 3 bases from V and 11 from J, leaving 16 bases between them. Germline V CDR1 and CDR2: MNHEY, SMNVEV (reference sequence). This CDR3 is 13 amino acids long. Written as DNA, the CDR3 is TGTGCCAGCAGTTTTTCTGGGGCTTTAAAGCAGTACTTC. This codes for CASSFSGALKQYF.

CDR3 coding DNA: TGTGCCAGTAGTATCCGTGGAGCGGAGAACACTGAAGCTTTCTTT. Translated: CASSIRGAENTEAFF. This chain joins TRBV19 and TRBJ1-1; D is undetermined. CDR3 length: 15 amino acids. Trimming took 3 bases from V and 1 from J, leaving 12 bases between them. Germline values: CDR1 LNHDA, CDR2 SQIVND (reference sequence).

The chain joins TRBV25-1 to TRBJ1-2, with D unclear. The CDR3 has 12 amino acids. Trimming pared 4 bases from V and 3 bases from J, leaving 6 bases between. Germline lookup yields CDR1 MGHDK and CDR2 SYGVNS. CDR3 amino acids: CASSAPDYGYTF. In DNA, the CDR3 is TGTGCCAGCAGTGCTCCCGACTATGGCTACACCTTC.

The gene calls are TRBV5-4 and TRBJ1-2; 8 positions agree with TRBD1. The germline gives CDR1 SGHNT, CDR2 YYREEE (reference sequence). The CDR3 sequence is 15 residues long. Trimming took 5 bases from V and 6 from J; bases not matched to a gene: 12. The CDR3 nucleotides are TGTGCCAGCAGGCCGAGCCAAGGACAGGGCCATGGCTACACCTTC. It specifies CASRPSQGQGHGYTF.

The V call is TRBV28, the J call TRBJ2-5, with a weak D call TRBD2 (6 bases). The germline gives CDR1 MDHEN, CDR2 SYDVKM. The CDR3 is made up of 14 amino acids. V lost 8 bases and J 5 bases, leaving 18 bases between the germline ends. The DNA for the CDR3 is TGTGCCAGCGCAAAGGGACTCCTTGGGGAGACCCAGTACTTC. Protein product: CASAKGLLGETQYF.

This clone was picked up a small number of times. The DNA of the CDR3 is TGTGCCTGGATGTCCTGGCAGGGAAACACCATATATTTT. Its protein is CAWMSWQGNTIYF. The chain is built from TRBV30 and TRBJ1-3, with no clear D. Germline V gene data show CDR1 as GTSNPN and CDR2 as SVGIG (reference sequence). CDR3 size: 13 residues. Deletions cut 4 bases from V and 4 bases from J, with 11 bases between.

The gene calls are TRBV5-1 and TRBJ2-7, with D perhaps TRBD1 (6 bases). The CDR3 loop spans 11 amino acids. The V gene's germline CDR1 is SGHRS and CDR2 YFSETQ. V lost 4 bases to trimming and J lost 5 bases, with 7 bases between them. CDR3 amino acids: CASSPGDEQYF. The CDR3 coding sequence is TGCGCCAGCAGCCCAGGGGACGAGCAGTACTTC. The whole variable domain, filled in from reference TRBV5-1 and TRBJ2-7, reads KAGVTQTPRYLIKTRGQQVTLSCSPISGHRSVSWYQQTPGQGLQFLFEYFSETQRNKGNFPGRFSGRQFSNSRSEMNVSTLELGDSALYLCASSPGDEQYFGPGTRLTVT.

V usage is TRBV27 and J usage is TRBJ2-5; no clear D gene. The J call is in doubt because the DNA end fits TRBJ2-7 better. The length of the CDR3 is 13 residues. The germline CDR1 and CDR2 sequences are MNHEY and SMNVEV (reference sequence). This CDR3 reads CASSPLETYEQYF. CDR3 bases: TGTGCCAGCAGTCCCCTAGAGACCTACGAGCAGTACTTC.

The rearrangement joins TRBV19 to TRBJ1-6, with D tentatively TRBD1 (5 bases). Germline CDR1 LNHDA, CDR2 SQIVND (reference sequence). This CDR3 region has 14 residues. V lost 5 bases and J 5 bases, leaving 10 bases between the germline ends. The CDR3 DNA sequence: TGTGCCAGTAGTTATGGGGGGGATAATTCACCCCTCCACTTT. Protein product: CASSYGGDNSPLHF.

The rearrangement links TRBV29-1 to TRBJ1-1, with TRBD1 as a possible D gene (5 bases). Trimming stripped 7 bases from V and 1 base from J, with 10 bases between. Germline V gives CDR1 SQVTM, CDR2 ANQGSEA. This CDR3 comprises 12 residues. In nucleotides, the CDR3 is TGCAGCGCCGCCGACAGGAACACTGAAGCTTTCTTT. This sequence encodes CSAADRNTEAFF.

CDR3 DNA: TGTGCTAGTGGTTTGGGACTAGCGGGGACCTACAATGAGCAGTTCTTC. Translation gives CASGLGLAGTYNEQFF. The V and J genes are TRBV12-5 and TRBJ2-1; 11 bases align to TRBD2. J gave up 2 bases and V 1 base, and 1 base lay outside the gene matches. CDR3 length: 16 amino acids. Looked up from germline, CDR1 is LGHNT and CDR2 is FRNRAP.

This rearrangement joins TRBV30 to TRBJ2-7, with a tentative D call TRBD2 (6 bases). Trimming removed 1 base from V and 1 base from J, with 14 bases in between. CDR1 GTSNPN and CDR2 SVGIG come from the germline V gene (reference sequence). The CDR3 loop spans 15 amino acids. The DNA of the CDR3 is TGTGCCTGGAGTGACCCCGGACTATTATCCTACGAGCAGTACTTC. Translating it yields CAWSDPGLLSYEQYF.

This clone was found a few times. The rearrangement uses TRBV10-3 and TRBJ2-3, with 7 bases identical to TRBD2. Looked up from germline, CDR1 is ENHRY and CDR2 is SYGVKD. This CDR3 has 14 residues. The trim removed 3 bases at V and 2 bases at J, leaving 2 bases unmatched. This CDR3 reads CAISDGGTTDTQYF. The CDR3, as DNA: TGTGCCATCAGTGACGGGGGGACCACAGATACGCAGTATTTT.

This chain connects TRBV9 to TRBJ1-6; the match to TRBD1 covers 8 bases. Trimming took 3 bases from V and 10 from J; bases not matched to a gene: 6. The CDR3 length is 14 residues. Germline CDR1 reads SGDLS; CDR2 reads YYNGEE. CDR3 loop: CASSGQTGGSPLHF. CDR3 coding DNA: TGTGCCAGCAGCGGACAAACAGGGGGGTCACCCCTCCACTTT.

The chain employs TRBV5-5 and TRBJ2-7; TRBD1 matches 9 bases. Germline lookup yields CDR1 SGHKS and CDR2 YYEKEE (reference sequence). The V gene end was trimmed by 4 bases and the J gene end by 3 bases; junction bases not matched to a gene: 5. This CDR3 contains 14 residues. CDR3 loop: CASSLGQGYYEQYF. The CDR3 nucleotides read TGTGCCAGCAGCCTGGGACAGGGCTACTACGAGCAGTACTTC.

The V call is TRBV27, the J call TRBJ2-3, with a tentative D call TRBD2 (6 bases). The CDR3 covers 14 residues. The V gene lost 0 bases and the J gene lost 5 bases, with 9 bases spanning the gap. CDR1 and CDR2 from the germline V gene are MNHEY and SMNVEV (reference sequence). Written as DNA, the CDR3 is TGTGCCAGCAGTTTATCGACAGCGGGAGATACGCAGTATTTT. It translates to CASSLSTAGDTQYF.

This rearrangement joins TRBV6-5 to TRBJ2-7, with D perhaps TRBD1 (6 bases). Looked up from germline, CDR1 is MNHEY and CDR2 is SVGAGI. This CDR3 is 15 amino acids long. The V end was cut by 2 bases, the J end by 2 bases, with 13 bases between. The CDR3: CASSYGQGFTYEQYF. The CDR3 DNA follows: TGTGCCAGCAGTTACGGGCAGGGGTTTACCTACGAGCAGTACTTC.

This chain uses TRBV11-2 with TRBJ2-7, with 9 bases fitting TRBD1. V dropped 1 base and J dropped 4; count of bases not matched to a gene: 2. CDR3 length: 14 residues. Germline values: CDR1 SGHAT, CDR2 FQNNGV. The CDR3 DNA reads TGTGCCAGCAGCTTAGGACAGGGGGGGTACGAGCAGTACTTC. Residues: CASSLGQGGYEQYF. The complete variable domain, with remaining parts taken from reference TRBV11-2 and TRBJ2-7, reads EAGVAQSPRYKIIEKRQSVAFWCNPISGHATLYWYQQILGQGPKLLIQFQNNGVVDDSQLPKDRFSAERLKGVDSTLKIQPAKLEDSAVYLCASSLGQGGYEQYFGPGTRLTVT.

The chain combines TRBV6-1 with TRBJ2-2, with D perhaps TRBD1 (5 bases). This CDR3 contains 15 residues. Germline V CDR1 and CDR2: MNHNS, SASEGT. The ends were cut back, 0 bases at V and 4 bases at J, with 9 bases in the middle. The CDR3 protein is CASSEAVRGTGELFF. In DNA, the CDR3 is TGTGCCAGCAGTGAAGCAGTAAGGGGCACCGGGGAGCTGTTTTTT.

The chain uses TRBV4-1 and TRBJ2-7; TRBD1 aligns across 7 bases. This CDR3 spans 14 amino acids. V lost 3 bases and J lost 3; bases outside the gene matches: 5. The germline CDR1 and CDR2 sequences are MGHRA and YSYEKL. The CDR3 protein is CASSHDRAGYEQYF. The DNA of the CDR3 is TGCGCCAGCAGCCACGACAGGGCAGGCTACGAGCAGTACTTC.

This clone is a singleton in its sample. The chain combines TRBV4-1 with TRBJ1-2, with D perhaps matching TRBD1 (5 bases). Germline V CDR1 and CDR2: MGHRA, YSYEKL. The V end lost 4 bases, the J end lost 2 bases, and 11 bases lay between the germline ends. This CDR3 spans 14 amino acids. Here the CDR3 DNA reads TGCGCCAGCAGCCGAGAGGACAAAAACTATGGCTACACCTTC. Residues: CASSREDKNYGYTF.

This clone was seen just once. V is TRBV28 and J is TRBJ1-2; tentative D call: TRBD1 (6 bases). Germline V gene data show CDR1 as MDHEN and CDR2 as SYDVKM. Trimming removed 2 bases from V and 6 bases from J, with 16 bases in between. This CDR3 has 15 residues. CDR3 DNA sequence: TGTGCCAGCAGTTTAGAGTGGCCAGGGGATAATGGCTACACCTTC. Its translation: CASSLEWPGDNGYTF.